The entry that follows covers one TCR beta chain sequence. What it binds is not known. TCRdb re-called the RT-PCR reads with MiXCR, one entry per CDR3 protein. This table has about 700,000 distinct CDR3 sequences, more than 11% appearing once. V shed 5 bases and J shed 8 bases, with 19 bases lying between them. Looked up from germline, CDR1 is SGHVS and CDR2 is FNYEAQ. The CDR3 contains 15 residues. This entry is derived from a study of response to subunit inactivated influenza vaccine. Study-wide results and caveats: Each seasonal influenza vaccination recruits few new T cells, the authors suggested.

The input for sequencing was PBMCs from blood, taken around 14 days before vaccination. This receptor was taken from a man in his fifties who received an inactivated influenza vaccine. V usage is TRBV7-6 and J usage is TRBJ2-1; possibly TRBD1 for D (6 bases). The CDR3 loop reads CASSHNLGANYEQFF. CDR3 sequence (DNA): TGTGCCAGCAGCCACAATTTGGGGGCTAATTATGAGCAGTTCTTC.